Sequencing of this T cell receptor beta chain was carried out in a study of neurological immune-mediated disorders. Study-level points and caveats: HTLV-1-associated myelopathy showed the most TCR clonal expansion; multiple sclerosis the least, below healthy controls.

This clonotype was observed at least ten times. The antigen remains unidentified. A read error may produce the germline difference seen at one junction end. In every sequencing run, more than 180 million TCR-beta sequences were generated from 15-18 subjects. TCRdb used MiXCR to reprocess the 5' RACE reads, holding one entry per CDR3 protein. The profile shows tens of thousands of distinct CDR3 sequences, around 3.4% of them singletons. 2 million PBMCs stored at -80 C were the source of the unsorted libraries. Sequenced material: PBMCs. The receptor's source is a woman aged 45 to 65 with multiple sclerosis.

CDR3 DNA: TGTGCTAGCAGCTTAGTAGCCAACAGGGGAGAGACCCAGTACTTC. This translates into CASSLVANRGETQYF. The chain has TRBV7-7 and TRBJ2-5; the match to TRBD1 covers 7 bases. In germline, CDR1 is SSHAT, CDR2 FNYEAQ (reference sequence). CDR3 length: 15 amino acids.